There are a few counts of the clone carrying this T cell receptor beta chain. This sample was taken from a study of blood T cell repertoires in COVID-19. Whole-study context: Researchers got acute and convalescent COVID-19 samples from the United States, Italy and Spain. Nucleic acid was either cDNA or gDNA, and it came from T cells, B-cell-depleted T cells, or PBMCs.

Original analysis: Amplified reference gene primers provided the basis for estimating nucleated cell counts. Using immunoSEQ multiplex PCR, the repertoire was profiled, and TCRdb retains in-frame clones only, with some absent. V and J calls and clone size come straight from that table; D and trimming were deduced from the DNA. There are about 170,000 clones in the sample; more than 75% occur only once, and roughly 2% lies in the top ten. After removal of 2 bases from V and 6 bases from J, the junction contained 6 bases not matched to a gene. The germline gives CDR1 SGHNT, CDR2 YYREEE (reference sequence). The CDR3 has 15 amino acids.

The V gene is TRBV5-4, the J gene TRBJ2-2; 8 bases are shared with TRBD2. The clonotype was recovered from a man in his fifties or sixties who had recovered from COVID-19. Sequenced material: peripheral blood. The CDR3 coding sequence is TGTGCCAGCAGCTTCTCAGCGGGAGTATCCGGGGAGCTGTTTTTT. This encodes CASSFSAGVSGELFF.